Listed below are T cell receptor beta chains from one sample, sequenced in a study of T cell clusters in autoimmune cytopenias. TCRdb reanalyzed the multiplex PCR reads, giving one entry per CDR3 protein sequence and no DNA. The sample data list a few thousand distinct CDR3 sequences. Sequenced sample: peripheral blood. The receptors derive from a human donor with an autoimmune cytopenia or autoimmune hepatitis (not recorded which). Each CDR3 is given with its conserved first and last residue. Rows may omit the clone size; those that give it use once, few, many or a size class.

>TRBJ2-3|TRBV6-1|NA
CAVWRGGYTDTQYF
>TRBJ2-1|TRBV5-4|NA
CASSLDVILVSNEQFF
>TRBJ1-2|TRBV29-1|medium-sized
CSVEDLPGNYGYTF
>TRBJ2-6|TRBV19|medium-sized
CASSSGAAGANVLTF
>TRBJ2-7|TRBV10-3|NA
CAISESGTGAYEQYF
>TRBJ1-1|TRBV6-1|NA
CASSEHGEAVVAFF
>TRBJ2-2|TRBV7-2|NA
CASTLTGAVGELFF
>TRBJ2-5|TRBV7-7|NA
CASSPSGTGGETQYF
>TRBJ2-1|TRBV5-6|medium-sized
CASSLPGLYNEQFF
>TRBJ2-7|TRBV19|medium-sized
CASSGQGEAYEQYF